Below are 12 T cell receptor beta chains sequenced from a single sample in a study of T cell responses to AZD1222 COVID-19 vaccine. Sequenced by immunoSEQ multiplex PCR; TCRdb stores in-frame clones only, minus some. The sample has 95,000 to 150,000 clones; roughly nine tenths are singletons. The source material was peripheral blood, sampled on day 0 of AZD1222 vaccination. The receptors here all came from an adult in good health.

As for this clone: Germline is not matched at one junction end, which may reflect a read error. The chain is built from TRBV7-7 and TRBJ2-1, with 7 nucleotides matching TRBD2. CDR3 length: 20 amino acids. Germline CDR1 SSHAT, CDR2 FNYEAQ (reference sequence). The CDR3 bases are TGTGCTAGCAGCCCATGGTTGGGGAGGGCTAGCGGAGCCGGGTACAATGAGCAGTTCTTC. Translation gives CASSPWLGRASGAGYNEQFF.

The genes are TRBV5-1 and TRBJ2-4; D may be TRBD2 (6 bases). Germline V gene lookup returns CDR1 SGHRS and CDR2 YFSETQ. The CDR3 loop spans 16 amino acids. V was pared by 0 bases and J by 0 bases, with 10 bases between. For the CDR3, the DNA is TGCGCCAGCAGCTTGGTGGCGGGGATAGCCAAAAACATTCAGTACTTC. Translated: CASSLVAGIAKNIQYF. The full variable domain, with the rest looked up from reference TRBV5-1 and TRBJ2-4, is KAGVTQTPRYLIKTRGQQVTLSCSPISGHRSVSWYQQTPGQGLQFLFEYFSETQRNKGNFPGRFSGRQFSNSRSEMNVSTLELGDSALYLCASSLVAGIAKNIQYFGAGTRLSVL.

This chain links TRBV6-5 with TRBJ2-7; TRBD1 agrees at 11 bases. CDR3 length: 16 amino acids. Germline-derived CDR1 and CDR2 are MNHEY and SVGAGI. The V gene end was trimmed by 2 bases and the J gene end by 4 bases; junction bases not matched to a gene: 7. CDR3 region: CASSYTGTGGKYEQYF. The CDR3 DNA reads TGTGCCAGCAGTTACACTGGGACAGGGGGAAAGTACGAGCAGTACTTC.

V gene TRBV30 combines with J gene TRBJ1-6; no clear D gene. With 3 bases removed from V and 8 bases from J, the gap between germline ends came to 23 bases. Germline CDR1 and CDR2: GTSNPN and SVGIG (reference sequence). The CDR3 is 17 residues long. The CDR3 DNA is TGTGCCTGGAGAGACCTTACCGGCGGGGTTGGTCATTCACCCCTCCACTTT. Its protein product is CAWRDLTGGVGHSPLHF.

The chain combines TRBV5-4 with TRBJ2-3; TRBD2 is a possible D gene (5 bases). V shed 4 bases and J shed 1 base, with 22 bases lying between them. Germline CDR1 reads SGHNT; CDR2 reads YYREEE (reference sequence). The CDR3 is made up of 18 amino acids. CDR3: CASSLDLAPGRGTDTQYF. The CDR3, as DNA: TGTGCCAGCAGCCTTGATTTAGCCCCGGGGAGAGGCACAGATACGCAGTATTTT.

This clone was observed once. The chain uses TRBV28 and TRBJ1-2; D not certain. Germline V lookup: CDR1 MDHEN, CDR2 SYDVKM. V lost 3 bases and J lost 4, with 12 bases in between. The CDR3 contains 14 residues. The CDR3 loop is CASSLRAVVYGYTF. Written as DNA, the CDR3 is TGTGCCAGCAGTTTGAGGGCCGTGGTCTATGGCTACACCTTC.

V is TRBV7-9 and J is TRBJ2-7, with no clear D. The V gene's germline CDR1 is SEHNR and CDR2 FQNEAQ (reference sequence). V was trimmed by 4 bases and J by 6 bases, leaving 13 bases between them. The CDR3 is 13 residues long. The CDR3 nucleotides are TGTGCCAGCAGCTCTGGAACCTGGTCCGAGCAGTACTTC. Encoded protein: CASSSGTWSEQYF.

V is TRBV30 and J is TRBJ1-2; 9 bases are a match to TRBD1. The germline V gene encodes CDR1 GTSNPN and CDR2 SVGIG (reference sequence). This CDR3 region has 13 residues. CDR3 bases: TGTGCGCAAATACAGGGGGCGATGTATGGCTACACCTTC. It yields the protein CAQIQGAMYGYTF.

The chain has TRBV6-4 and TRBJ1-1; D remains unclear. The CDR3 has 11 amino acids. V lost 5 bases and J lost 10, with 11 bases in between. Germline V gene sequence: CDR1 MRHNA, CDR2 SNTAGT. The CDR3 nucleotides read TGTGCCAGCAGTACCTCGGAGGGAGCTTTCTTT. Encoded protein: CASSTSEGAFF.

The V gene is TRBV7-3, the J gene TRBJ2-3; D might be TRBD1 or TRBD2, each matching 5 bases. Germline CDR1 reads SGHTA; CDR2 reads FQGTGA. This CDR3 region has 15 residues. V lost 11 bases to trimming and J lost 0 bases, with 18 bases between them. The CDR3: CASARDGQSTDTQYF. Written as DNA, the CDR3 is TGTGCCTCGGCCCGGGACGGCCAAAGCACAGATACGCAGTATTTT.

In its sample, this clone was seen once. The chain uses TRBV4-1 and TRBJ1-5, with D unclear. The CDR3 consists of 13 residues. Germline CDR1 reads MGHRA; CDR2 reads YSYEKL. Deletions cut 0 bases from V and 5 bases from J, with 5 bases between. CDR3 in DNA: TGCGCCAGCAGCCAAGAAAAGGATCAGCCCCAGCATTTT. Protein sequence: CASSQEKDQPQHF.

The chain employs TRBV3-1 (or the pseudogene TRBV3-2) and TRBJ1-1; no firm D call. Between the trimmed V and J ends, which lost 4 bases and 3 bases, there was a span of 18 bases. The germline CDR1 and CDR2 sequences are LGHDT and YNNKEL (reference sequence). This CDR3 has 16 amino acids. DNA for the CDR3: TGTGCCAGCAGCCCTACCCGGACCCCGAAATACACTGAAGCTTTCTTT. It is translated as CASSPTRTPKYTEAFF.